The 14 T cell receptor beta chains below come from one sample, sequenced in a study of blood T cell repertoires in COVID-19. Generated by immunoSEQ multiplex PCR, the TCRdb table keeps only in-frame clones and is missing some. In the table there are about 110,000 clones, more than 75% of which are singletons. Sequenced: peripheral blood. These receptor sequences come from a man in his forties or fifties with acute or convalescent COVID-19.

Only one count was recorded for this clone. V usage is TRBV9 and J usage is TRBJ2-1; 10 bases are a match to TRBD2. This CDR3 has 16 amino acids. CDR1 is SGDLS, CDR2 YYNGEE, per germline. The V and J ends lost 1 base and 3 bases, in that order; junction bases with no gene match: 4. This CDR3 reads CASSVLIAGGYNEQFF. DNA of the CDR3: TGTGCCAGCAGCGTACTTATAGCGGGAGGCTACAATGAGCAGTTCTTC.

The chain links TRBV5-1 to TRBJ1-1; D is possibly TRBD1 (6 bases). Trimming stripped 3 bases from V and 1 base from J, with 10 bases between. CDR1 is SGHRS and CDR2 is YFSETQ in the germline V gene. The CDR3 has 14 amino acids. The CDR3: CASSSGHENTEAFF. CDR3 in DNA: TGCGCCAGCAGCTCGGGACACGAGAACACTGAAGCTTTCTTT.

V is TRBV19 and J is TRBJ2-7, with D perhaps matching TRBD1 (5 bases). Looked up from germline, CDR1 is LNHDA and CDR2 is SQIVND (reference sequence). V lost 2 bases, J lost 4 bases, and 12 bases lay in between. The CDR3 has 14 residues. The CDR3 coding sequence is TGTGCCAGTAGTATACAGGGTAATCTGTACGAGCAGTACTTC. Translation: CASSIQGNLYEQYF.

The chain carries TRBV6-5 and TRBJ2-7; 14 positions match TRBD2. V shed 7 bases, J shed 4 bases, and the junction held 6 bases outside the gene matches. The CDR3 consists of 15 residues. Germline V gene data show CDR1 as MNHEY and CDR2 as SVGAGI. The DNA of the CDR3 is TGTGCCAGCATCGGGACTAGCGGGAGCAGGTACGAGCAGTACTTC. It codes for CASIGTSGSRYEQYF.

The chain has TRBV6-2 or TRBV6-3 and TRBJ2-3; possible D gene TRBD1, 6 bases. The germline CDR1 and CDR2 sequences are MNHEY and SVGEGT. The length of the CDR3 is 16 residues. Trimming took 5 bases from V and 2 from J, leaving 17 bases between them. Here the CDR3 DNA reads TGTGCCAGCAGTCGCCCAGAGACAGGAGTCACAGATACGCAGTATTTT. It translates to CASSRPETGVTDTQYF.

The chain couples TRBV27 to TRBJ2-1; 7 bases line up with TRBD2. The CDR3 loop spans 16 amino acids. The ends lost 6 bases at V and 5 bases at J; junction bases unmatched: 13. Germline V gene data show CDR1 as MNHEY and CDR2 as SMNVEV (reference sequence). CDR3 protein: CASRSRAIAGDNEQFF. In DNA, the CDR3 is TGTGCCAGCAGATCACGGGCGATAGCGGGTGACAATGAGCAGTTCTTC.

This chain connects TRBV30 to TRBJ2-6; 10 positions agree with TRBD2. With V trimmed by 0 bases and J by 0 bases, 8 bases remained unmatched. The germline V gene encodes CDR1 GTSNPN and CDR2 SVGIG (reference sequence). The CDR3 extends over 19 amino acids. The CDR3 DNA follows: TGTGCCTGGAGTGTACGGCTAGCGGGGGTAGGCTCTGGGGCCAACGTCCTGACTTTC. Its translation is CAWSVRLAGVGSGANVLTF. The complete variable domain, with remaining parts taken from reference TRBV30 and TRBJ2-6, reads SQTIHQWPATLVQPVGSPLSLECTVEGTSNPNLYWYRQAAGRGLQLLFYSVGIGQISSEVPQNLSASRPQDRQFILSSKKLLLSDSGFYLCAWSVRLAGVGSGANVLTFGAGSRLTVL.

V usage is TRBV19 and J usage is TRBJ2-3, with a weak D call TRBD1 (5 bases). Germline CDR1 is LNHDA and CDR2 is SQIVND (reference sequence). The CDR3 is 14 amino acids. V was clipped by 4 bases and J by 1 base, with 9 bases between them. For the CDR3, the DNA is TGTGCCAGTAGTAAGGAAGGGGGCACAGATACGCAGTATTTT. As protein: CASSKEGGTDTQYF.

This chain joins TRBV4-1 and TRBJ2-5; no definite D call. The germline V gene encodes CDR1 MGHRA and CDR2 YSYEKL. This CDR3 contains 14 residues. V lost 1 base to trimming and J lost 2 bases, with 8 bases between them. DNA for the CDR3: TGCGCCAGCAGCCAAGCCCCGACTCAAGAGACCCAGTACTTC. This encodes CASSQAPTQETQYF.

The chain has TRBV5-4 and TRBJ2-5; perhaps TRBD2 as D (7 bases). Germline V gene lookup returns CDR1 SGHNT and CDR2 YYREEE (reference sequence). The CDR3 is made up of 15 amino acids. Trimming removed 3 bases from V and 5 bases from J, with 17 bases in between. The chain's CDR3 is CASSYLGGGGETQYF. The CDR3 DNA sequence: TGTGCCAGCAGCTACCTTGGGGGAGGGGGGGAGACCCAGTACTTC. The whole variable domain, remainder taken from reference TRBV5-4 and TRBJ2-5, is ETGVTQSPTHLIKTRGQQVTLRCSSQSGHNTVSWYQQALGQGPQFIFQYYREEENGRGNFPPRFSGLQFPNYSSELNVNALELDDSALYLCASSYLGGGGETQYFGPGTRLLVL.

V is TRBV9 and J is TRBJ1-1; 7 bases fit TRBD1. Trimming at V came to 2 bases and at J to 0 bases, leaving 4 bases not matched to a gene. This CDR3 region has 15 residues. Germline values: CDR1 SGDLS, CDR2 YYNGEE. Here the CDR3 DNA reads TGTGCCAGCAGCGTGGAGGACAGGATGAACACTGAAGCTTTCTTT. Translated: CASSVEDRMNTEAFF.

V is TRBV5-4 and J is TRBJ2-1, with a tentative D call TRBD2 (6 bases). This CDR3 spans 15 amino acids. Germline V gene data show CDR1 as SGHNT and CDR2 as YYREEE (reference sequence). V lost 2 bases to trimming and J lost 2 bases, with 11 bases between them. In nucleotides, the CDR3 is TGTGCCAGCAGCTTCGCGGTAGCGGCCTACAATGAGCAGTTCTTC. Translation: CASSFAVAAYNEQFF.

The V and J genes are TRBV6-5 and TRBJ1-2; the D gene is possibly TRBD1 (6 bases). V was shortened by 7 bases and J by 2 bases, with 11 bases between the two germline ends. The CDR3 consists of 13 residues. Germline values: CDR1 MNHEY, CDR2 SVGAGI. As DNA, the CDR3 is TGTGCCAGCACCCGGACAGCCAACTATGGCTACACCTTC. It yields the protein CASTRTANYGYTF.

This sequence joins TRBV5-6 and TRBJ2-2, with 9 bases matching TRBD2. The CDR3 runs to 17 residues. Trimming removed 5 bases from V and 3 bases from J; junction bases left unmatched: 11. Germline lookup yields CDR1 SGHDT and CDR2 YYEEEE. The CDR3 loop reads CASSRPAGLADTGELFF. The CDR3 coding sequence is TGTGCCAGCAGTCGCCCTGCGGGACTAGCAGACACCGGGGAGCTGTTTTTT.